The clone carrying this T cell receptor beta chain was counted a single time. The antigen is not known. This CDR3 is built from 15 residues. V shed 5 bases, J shed 0 bases, and the junction held 6 bases outside the gene matches. Germline V gene data show CDR1 as MNHNS and CDR2 as SASEGT. The source of the sample is a study of graft-versus-host responses after intestinal transplantation. Sequencing used immunoSEQ multiplex PCR; TCRdb keeps in-frame clones, though not all of them. The table includes tens of thousands of clones, 75% to 95% detected once. Whole-study results and caveats: GvH clonotypes were identified within recipient marrow, with a subset emerging first in ileum or blood. Patients with graft-donor T cell macrochimerism had high graft-versus-host to host-versus-graft clonal ratios in allografts.

This specimen consisted of unstimulated CD8+ T cells sorted from spleen or lymph node cells, obtained before intestinal transplant. The rearrangement links TRBV6-1 to TRBJ2-7; 8 bases map to TRBD1. The TCR originated in a human donor who received an intestinal transplant. This chain's CDR3 is CASSRDRNFSYEQYF. CDR3 in DNA: TGTGCCAGCAGTCGGGACAGGAACTTCTCCTACGAGCAGTACTTC.